The 9 T cell receptor beta chains below were found in one sample sequenced in a study of shared clonotypes between healthy human individuals. Profiled with immunoSEQ multiplex PCR; TCRdb holds only in-frame clones, not every one. This table holds fewer than 3 million clones, roughly 92% found once. Material: naive CD4+ T cells from PBMCs. Subset specified: CD45RA+ positively selected. These receptors all come from a man between 18 and 29 years old in good health. Some clones in this sample may be carry-over from other donors' samples.

This chain links TRBV5-1 with TRBJ2-1; D is perhaps TRBD2 (5 bases). Trimming cost V 2 bases and J 0 bases, with 12 bases left between them. The germline gives CDR1 SGHRS, CDR2 YFSETQ. There are 16 residues in the CDR3. CDR3 bases: TGCGCCAGCAGCTTCACCACTAGGAGCTCCTACAATGAGCAGTTCTTC. Translating it yields CASSFTTRSSYNEQFF. Combining the CDR3 with reference TRBV5-1 and TRBJ2-1 gives the whole variable domain KAGVTQTPRYLIKTRGQQVTLSCSPISGHRSVSWYQQTPGQGLQFLFEYFSETQRNKGNFPGRFSGRQFSNSRSEMNVSTLELGDSALYLCASSFTTRSSYNEQFFGPGTRLTVL.

The chain combines TRBV15 with TRBJ2-1; 11 bases are shared with TRBD2. The V gene end was trimmed by 3 bases and the J gene end by 7 bases; junction bases not matched to a gene: 5. The CDR3 is 15 amino acids. Looked up from germline, CDR1 is LNHNV and CDR2 is YYDKDF (reference sequence). CDR3 in DNA: TGTGCCACCAGCAGCACCGGACTAGCGGGTAATGAGCAGTTCTTC. Amino acid sequence: CATSSTGLAGNEQFF.

The gene calls are TRBV10-2 and TRBJ2-1; D unresolved. This CDR3 is built from 12 residues. Trimming left V 0 bases short and J 8 bases short, with 5 bases between. Germline values: CDR1 WSHSY, CDR2 SAAADI. CDR3 region: CASSESRDEQFF. The CDR3 DNA sequence: TGCGCCAGCAGTGAGTCCCGGGATGAGCAGTTCTTC.

With regard to this clone: The sample holds other DNA sequences that translate to the same CDR3. V and J are TRBV6-1 and TRBJ1-4; D remains unclear. The CDR3 extends over 13 amino acids. The V and J ends lost 5 bases and 5 bases respectively, with 9 bases between them. The germline V gene has CDR1 MNHNS and CDR2 SASEGT. CDR3 residues: CASSRRGNEKLFF. The CDR3 DNA follows: TGTGCCAGCAGTCGCCGGGGAAATGAAAAACTGTTTTTT.

This chain joins TRBV29-1 and TRBJ2-7, with unresolved D. V dropped 4 bases and J dropped 3 bases, with 13 bases sitting between them. Germline V lookup: CDR1 SQVTM, CDR2 ANQGSEA. The CDR3 runs to 13 residues. CDR3: CSVVGKGNYEQYF. CDR3 bases: TGCAGCGTTGTAGGCAAAGGGAACTACGAGCAGTACTTC.

The chain carries TRBV4-3 and TRBJ2-7, with TRBD2 identical over 8 bases. Unmatched junction bases numbered 6, after V lost 3 bases and J lost 2 bases. This CDR3 comprises 15 residues. The germline V gene encodes CDR1 LGHNA and CDR2 YSLEER. CDR3 DNA sequence: TGCGCCAGCAGCCACCGACTAGCGCAAACCTACGAGCAGTACTTC. Protein: CASSHRLAQTYEQYF.

This sequence joins TRBV6-5 and TRBJ2-1; a possible D gene is TRBD1 (5 bases). V shed 5 bases and J shed 1 base, with 9 bases lying between them. CDR1 and CDR2 (germline): MNHEY, SVGAGI. The CDR3 has 14 amino acids. The chain's CDR3 is CASSLDISYNEQFF. CDR3 coding DNA: TGTGCCAGCAGTCTGGACATTTCCTACAATGAGCAGTTCTTC.

This rearrangement joins TRBV5-1 to TRBJ2-7; 11 bases agree with TRBD2. The CDR3 sequence is 15 residues long. The germline gives CDR1 SGHRS, CDR2 YFSETQ. V dropped 0 bases and J dropped 4; count of bases not matched to a gene: 3. CDR3 sequence (DNA): TGCGCCAGCAGCTTGGCTCCTAGCGGGAGGTACGAGCAGTACTTC. Translated, it gives CASSLAPSGRYEQYF.

This sequence joins TRBV30 and TRBJ2-3, with D perhaps assigned TRBD1 or TRBD2 (5 bases each). There are 13 residues in the CDR3. Per the germline V gene, CDR1 is GTSNPN and CDR2 is SVGIG (reference sequence). The V and J ends lost 8 bases and 2 bases respectively, with 14 bases between them. CDR3 sequence: CAHWGLLTDTQYF. As DNA, the CDR3 is TGTGCCCACTGGGGGTTACTCACAGATACGCAGTATTTT.